The 18 T cell receptor beta chains given below trace back to one sample, sequenced in a study of cytomegalovirus exposure and HLA in healthy donors (dated by TCRdb to the late 2010s). Receptors were amplified or captured by the immunoSEQ multiplex PCR assay. For the multiplex PCR, a mixture combining 60 forward primers for TCR Vbeta segments and 13 reverse primers for TCR Jbeta segments was used. TCRdb holds this immuneACCESS table with in-frame rearrangements only. Some clones are missing; in checked studies, unresolved V genes explain under half, and the rest has no known cause. The sample table includes some 83,000 clones. The ten top clones hold around 1.2% of the sample. The specimen was PBMCs. Receptors were obtained from a woman under 40 in good health and CMV-seronegative.

V gene TRBV28 combines with J gene TRBJ1-2; D is possibly TRBD1 (5 bases). CDR3 length: 15 amino acids. Trimming pared 11 bases from V and 2 bases from J, leaving 21 bases between. Germline-derived CDR1 and CDR2 are MDHEN and SYDVKM. CDR3 DNA: TGTGCCGCGGCGGGACGGACCAAACCAAACTATGGCTACACCTTC. Translated: CAAAGRTKPNYGYTF.

The CDR3 loop is CASSIVGGGNQPQHF. The CDR3, as DNA: TGTGCCAGTAGTATAGTCGGAGGGGGCAATCAGCCCCAGCATTTT. The rearrangement links TRBV19 to TRBJ1-5; TRBD1 is a possible D gene (5 bases). The CDR3 contains 15 residues. In germline, CDR1 is LNHDA, CDR2 SQIVND (reference sequence). Trimming pared 1 base from V and 2 bases from J, leaving 9 bases between.

This rearrangement joins TRBV29-1 to TRBJ2-7; no definite D call. The V gene lost 0 bases and the J gene lost 0 bases, with 3 bases spanning the gap. The CDR3 is made up of 12 amino acids. Looked up from germline, CDR1 is SQVTM and CDR2 is ANQGSEA. Here the CDR3 DNA reads TGCAGCGTTGAAGATCTCTCCTACGAGCAGTACTTC. This gives the protein CSVEDLSYEQYF.

This chain uses TRBV28 with TRBJ1-2; 11 bases fit TRBD1. V shed 6 bases, J shed 7 bases, and the junction held 4 bases outside the gene matches. Germline V CDR1 and CDR2: MDHEN, SYDVKM. This CDR3 has 13 amino acids. The chain's CDR3 is CASSPGTGGGYTF. In nucleotides, the CDR3 is TGTGCCAGCAGCCCAGGGACAGGGGGTGGCTACACCTTC.

The chain recombines TRBV28 with TRBJ2-7; D is perhaps TRBD2 (5 bases). Trimming took off 6 bases at V and 7 bases at J, with 22 bases between the two ends. Germline loops: CDR1 MDHEN, CDR2 SYDVKM. There are 15 residues in the CDR3. For the CDR3, the DNA is TGTGCCAGCAGCGACGGGAACTCGATATTTACTGAGCAGTACTTC. Protein: CASSDGNSIFTEQYF.

The gene calls are TRBV7-9 and TRBJ2-1; TRBD2 matches 13 bases. Unmatched junction bases numbered 4, after V lost 5 bases and J lost 6 bases. The length of the CDR3 is 15 residues. Germline V gene sequence: CDR1 SEHNR, CDR2 FQNEAQ (reference sequence). The CDR3 sequence is CASSTWTSGSNEQFF. CDR3 DNA sequence: TGTGCCAGCAGCACCTGGACTAGCGGGAGCAATGAGCAGTTCTTC.

The chain carries TRBV9 and TRBJ1-1, with D perhaps TRBD1 (6 bases). This CDR3 comprises 14 residues. Germline V gene sequence: CDR1 SGDLS, CDR2 YYNGEE. The V gene lost 2 bases and the J gene lost 1 base, with 9 bases spanning the gap. The CDR3 nucleotides read TGTGCCAGCAGCGTCCGGGACAAGAACACTGAAGCTTTCTTT. Translation gives CASSVRDKNTEAFF.

The rearrangement links TRBV5-1 to TRBJ1-1; D not resolved. Germline CDR1 SGHRS, CDR2 YFSETQ. V was trimmed by 0 bases and J by 2 bases, leaving 8 bases between them. The CDR3 totals 14 residues. The CDR3: CASSLASGNTEAFF. The CDR3 bases are TGCGCCAGCAGCTTGGCGTCCGGTAACACTGAAGCTTTCTTT.

J is TRBJ2-7 and V is TRBV5-1; D is perhaps TRBD2 (5 bases). The CDR3 has 14 amino acids. Germline CDR1 SGHRS, CDR2 YFSETQ. Trimming stripped 0 bases from V and 3 bases from J, with 10 bases between. CDR3 sequence: CASSLAEGIYEQYF. In DNA, the CDR3 is TGCGCCAGCAGCTTGGCCGAGGGAATCTACGAGCAGTACTTC.

This rearrangement joins TRBV7-8 to TRBJ2-1, with D perhaps TRBD2 (6 bases). V lost 4 bases and J lost 8, with 15 bases in between. Germline V CDR1 and CDR2: SGHVS, FQNEAQ. The CDR3 is 14 residues long. CDR3 sequence (DNA): TGTGCCAGCAGCTCGACTACTAGCTCCCATGAGCAGTTCTTC. It specifies CASSSTTSSHEQFF.

The V and J genes are TRBV5-1 and TRBJ2-1; the match to TRBD2 covers 7 bases. The V segment lost 6 bases and the J segment 5 bases; nucleotides outside the gene matches: 11. This CDR3 contains 15 residues. Looked up from germline, CDR1 is SGHRS and CDR2 is YFSETQ. The CDR3 nucleotides are TGCGCCAGCACCCGAAAGGGACTATTGAACAATGAGCAGTTCTTC. The encoded protein is CASTRKGLLNNEQFF. The full variable domain, its missing parts supplied by reference TRBV5-1 and TRBJ2-1, is KAGVTQTPRYLIKTRGQQVTLSCSPISGHRSVSWYQQTPGQGLQFLFEYFSETQRNKGNFPGRFSGRQFSNSRSEMNVSTLELGDSALYLCASTRKGLLNNEQFFGPGTRLTVL.

The chain employs TRBV18 and TRBJ1-1; TRBD1 matches at 7 bases. The CDR3 sequence is 14 residues long. V trimming: 3 bases; J trimming: 6 bases; junction bases outside the gene matches: 7. Germline-derived CDR1 and CDR2 are KGHSH and LQKENI. CDR3: CASSPWVQGAEAFF. The CDR3 DNA reads TGTGCCAGCTCACCCTGGGTGCAGGGGGCTGAAGCTTTCTTT.

CDR3 region: CASSQAARGSGELFF. In DNA, the CDR3 is TGTGCCAGCAGCCAAGCCGCGCGGGGGTCCGGGGAGCTGTTTTTT. V is TRBV14 and J is TRBJ2-2; 7 nucleotides line up with TRBD2. Trimming cost V 1 base and J 6 bases; bases outside gene matches: 5. In germline, CDR1 is SGHDN, CDR2 FVKESK. This CDR3 is 15 amino acids long.

The genes are TRBV6-5 and TRBJ2-7; 10 nucleotides line up with TRBD2. CDR1 and CDR2 from the germline V gene are MNHEY and SVGAGI. The CDR3 consists of 15 residues. V dropped 4 bases and J dropped 7; count of bases not matched to a gene: 10. The CDR3 DNA reads TGTGCCAGCAGTTCCTCCCGAGCGGGAGGGGCTGAGCAGTACTTC. Translation gives CASSSSRAGGAEQYF.

A word on this clone: At one end, the junction sequence differs from germline, possibly due to a read error. The CDR3 DNA reads as TGTGCCGGGAGTAATCAGGTAGGACAACGCTACGAGCAGTACTTC. This translates into CAGSNQVGQRYEQYF. The chain joins TRBV30 to TRBJ2-7; D is possibly TRBD1 or TRBD2 (5 bases each). This CDR3 is built from 15 residues. Germline CDR1 is GTSNPN and CDR2 is SVGIG (reference sequence).

With respect to this clone: The germline gene is not matched at one end of the junction; a read error may be the cause. The chain uses TRBV29-1 and TRBJ2-3; 7 bases line up with TRBD2. The CDR3 spans 16 residues. CDR1 and CDR2 from the germline V gene are SQVTM and ANQGSEA. The chain's CDR3 is CSGETGLGGAQDTQYF. The CDR3 nucleotides are TGCAGCGGTGAAACGGGCCTGGGAGGGGCACAAGATACGCAGTATTTT.

The V call is TRBV7-2, the J call TRBJ2-2, with no clear D. The germline gives CDR1 SGHTA, CDR2 FQGNSA. CDR3 size: 15 residues. The V gene lost 1 base and the J gene lost 0 bases, with 6 bases spanning the gap. The CDR3 nucleotides read TGTGCCAGCAGCTTAGAACTGACGAACACCGGGGAGCTGTTTTTT. The encoded protein is CASSLELTNTGELFF.

V and J are TRBV11-2 and TRBJ2-7; weak D call: TRBD1 (5 bases). The CDR3 is 16 residues long. V was pared by 8 bases and J by 2 bases, with 22 bases between. The germline CDR1 and CDR2 sequences are SGHAT and FQNNGV. Here the CDR3 reads CASRHWGSKLTYEQYF. The CDR3 DNA follows: TGTGCCAGCCGTCACTGGGGCAGCAAGTTGACCTACGAGCAGTACTTC.